This is a list of T cell receptor beta chains from one sample in a study of blood T cell repertoires in COVID-19. Sequencing was performed with immunoSEQ multiplex PCR; in TCRdb, only in-frame clones are kept and a portion is missing. In the table there are 200,000 to 300,000 clones, approximately 84% of which are singletons. Sequencing used peripheral blood. The receptors originated from a man aged 45-60 years with acute or convalescent COVID-19. The CDR3 runs from the conserved cysteine through the conserved F or W. The order of the fields is clone size, D gene, V gene, J gene, CDR3 DNA, CDR3 protein. A D gene is named only where the DNA matches it firmly. Clone sizes are given selectively: once, few, many, or a class where the clone is expanded.

size: NA
D: NA
V: TRBV14
J: TRBJ1-1
DNA: TGTGCCAGCAGCCATGGCTCCGACAGCCTAATAACGACTGAAGCTTTCTTT
CDR3: CASSHGSDSLITTEAFF

size: NA
D: NA
V: TRBV5-5
J: TRBJ1-3
DNA: TGTGCCAGCAGCTTGTACAGGACCGAGAGCACCATATATTTT
CDR3: CASSLYRTESTIYF

size: NA
D: NA
V: TRBV5-4
J: TRBJ1-2
DNA: TGTGCCAGCAGCATCGCGGACACAGGGTTAGGCGGCTACACCTTC
CDR3: CASSIADTGLGGYTF

size: few
D: NA
V: TRBV5-4
J: TRBJ1-1
DNA: TGTGCCAGCAGCAAAGACCAGGGTCGCGCTGAAGCTTTCTTT
CDR3: CASSKDQGRAEAFF

size: NA
D: NA
V: TRBV10-1
J: TRBJ2-5
DNA: TGCGCCAGCAGTCCCGACAGCCAAGAGACCCAGTACTTC
CDR3: CASSPDSQETQYF

size: NA
D: NA
V: TRBV6-5
J: TRBJ2-7
DNA: TGTGCCAGCAGTCTCCTCAGGGATTCCCCCTACGAGCAGTACTTC
CDR3: CASSLLRDSPYEQYF

size: NA
D: TRBD1
V: TRBV11-3
J: TRBJ1-1
DNA: TGTGCCAGCAGCCAGGGACAGGGGAACACTGAAGCTTTCTTT
CDR3: CASSQGQGNTEAFF

size: NA
D: NA
V: TRBV14
J: TRBJ2-1
DNA: TGTGCCAGCAGCCAAAAACTTTTGTATGAGCAGTTCTTC
CDR3: CASSQKLLYEQFF

size: NA
D: TRBD2
V: TRBV4-2
J: TRBJ2-3
DNA: TGTGCCAGCAGCCAAGAAGGCGGGGGGCCGGATACGCAGTATTTT
CDR3: CASSQEGGGPDTQYF

size: NA
D: NA
V: TRBV7-3
J: TRBJ1-5
DNA: TGTGCCAGCTCACGGGGAGGCAATCAGCCCCAGCATTTT
CDR3: CASSRGGNQPQHF

size: NA
D: TRBD1
V: TRBV4-1
J: TRBJ2-2
DNA: TGCGCCAGCAGCGACAGGGGAGAGGCCGGGGAGCTGTTTTTT
CDR3: CASSDRGEAGELFF

size: NA
D: NA
V: TRBV4-1
J: TRBJ2-7
DNA: TGCGCCAGCAGCCAAGGGGGACACTACGAGCAGTACTTC
CDR3: CASSQGGHYEQYF

size: NA
D: NA
V: TRBV4-1
J: TRBJ1-2
DNA: TGCGCCAGCAGCCAAGATTGGAGATCTGAGAACTATGGCTACACCTTC
CDR3: CASSQDWRSENYGYTF

size: NA
D: NA
V: TRBV19
J: TRBJ2-2
DNA: TGTGCCACCTTAGACCGGGGAAACACCGGGGAGCTGTTTTTT
CDR3: CATLDRGNTGELFF

size: NA
D: NA
V: TRBV4-1
J: TRBJ1-5
DNA: TGCGCCAGCAGCCAAGACAGAACAAATCAGCCCCAGCATTTT
CDR3: CASSQDRTNQPQHF

size: few
D: TRBD2
V: TRBV9
J: TRBJ2-2
DNA: TGTGCCAGCAGCTTAAGCGGACTAGCGGGCACCGGGGAGCTGTTTTTT
CDR3: CASSLSGLAGTGELFF

size: NA
D: NA
V: TRBV9
J: TRBJ2-1
DNA: TGTGCCAGCAGTGACAGTGACTCCTACAATGAGCAGTTCTTC
CDR3: CASSDSDSYNEQFF

size: NA
D: NA
V: TRBV6-6
J: TRBJ2-2
DNA: TGTGCCAGCAGTTGGGAAAGGGGAAACGGGGAGCTGTTTTTT
CDR3: CASSWERGNGELFF

size: NA
D: NA
V: TRBV12-3/TRBV12-4
J: TRBJ1-1
DNA: TGTGCCAGCAGTTTCCGGGGGGATGAAGCTTTCTTT
CDR3: CASSFRGDEAFF

size: NA
D: TRBD2
V: TRBV10-2
J: TRBJ2-5
DNA: TGCGCCAGCAGGACTAGCGGGGGGTCAAAAGAGACCCAGTACTTC
CDR3: CASRTSGGSKETQYF

size: few
D: NA
V: TRBV6-5
J: TRBJ1-5
DNA: TGTGCCAGCAAAGAAGGGGTGTATAGCAATCAGCCCCAGCATTTT
CDR3: CASKEGVYSNQPQHF

size: NA
D: TRBD2
V: TRBV24-1
J: TRBJ2-1
DNA: TGTGCCACCAGTGACCAACTAGCGGGAGGTCGGGGTAGGCAGTTCTTC
CDR3: CATSDQLAGGRGRQFF

size: NA
D: NA
V: TRBV30
J: TRBJ1-5
DNA: TGTGCCTGGAGAACCCCCCAGGGTAGGGATCAGCCCCAGCATTTT
CDR3: CAWRTPQGRDQPQHF

size: once
D: NA
V: TRBV5-1
J: TRBJ1-1
DNA: TGCGCCAGCAGCCGCAGGTATACCGGTAACACTGAAGCTTTCTTT
CDR3: CASSRRYTGNTEAFF

size: NA
D: NA
V: TRBV27
J: TRBJ1-6
DNA: TGTGCCAGCAGGATGGGGCAGGCTTCCTATAATTCACCCCTCCACTTT
CDR3: CASRMGQASYNSPLHF

size: few
D: TRBD1
V: TRBV19
J: TRBJ1-1
DNA: TGTGCCAGTAGTAATCCTCTGGGGGACAGCACTAACACTGAAGCTTTCTTT
CDR3: CASSNPLGDSTNTEAFF

size: few
D: TRBD1
V: TRBV6-5
J: TRBJ2-3
DNA: TGTGCCAGCAGGCCTGACAGGGTATCGGATACGCAGTATTTT
CDR3: CASRPDRVSDTQYF

size: few
D: NA
V: TRBV14
J: TRBJ1-1
DNA: TGTGCCAGCAGCCCGCAGGGAGGGGGTGAAGCTTTCTTT
CDR3: CASSPQGGGEAFF

size: few
D: TRBD1
V: TRBV3-1/TRBV3-2
J: TRBJ1-4
DNA: TGTGCCAGCAGCCAAGCCCCGGGGACAGGTGAAAAACTGTTTTTT
CDR3: CASSQAPGTGEKLFF

size: NA
D: NA
V: TRBV30
J: TRBJ1-2
DNA: TGTGCCTGCCCGGGTGCTAGCTATGGCTACACCTTC
CDR3: CACPGASYGYTF

size: NA
D: NA
V: TRBV5-8
J: TRBJ2-2
DNA: TGTGCCAGCAGCTTGGGACTGTTCACCGGGGAGCTGTTTTTT
CDR3: CASSLGLFTGELFF

size: NA
D: NA
V: TRBV13
J: TRBJ1-4
DNA: TGTGCCAGCAGCCCCACAGTAGCAACTAATGAAAAACTGTTTTTT
CDR3: CASSPTVATNEKLFF

size: NA
D: TRBD1
V: TRBV30
J: TRBJ1-1
DNA: TGTGCCTCGAAGCCTGAATGGGACAGCTTGAACACTGAAGCTTTCTTT
CDR3: CASKPEWDSLNTEAFF

size: NA
D: NA
V: TRBV24-1
J: TRBJ1-1
DNA: TGTGCCACCAGTGACGACTTGAACACTGAAGCTTTCTTT
CDR3: CATSDDLNTEAFF

size: NA
D: NA
V: TRBV6-5
J: TRBJ2-1
DNA: TGTGCCAGCAGGGACGGAGGGGTTTACAATGAGCAGTTCTTC
CDR3: CASRDGGVYNEQFF

size: NA
D: TRBD1
V: TRBV19
J: TRBJ2-4
DNA: TGTGCCAGTCGACAGGGTAGGGACATTCAGTACTTC
CDR3: CASRQGRDIQYF

size: NA
D: TRBD1
V: TRBV12-5
J: TRBJ1-1
DNA: TGTGCTAGTGGTCTCCAGACAGGGTTTGAGGAAGCTTTCTTT
CDR3: CASGLQTGFEEAFF

size: NA
D: TRBD1
V: TRBV29-1
J: TRBJ1-2
DNA: TGCAGCGTGCAAACAGGGGGCTTCTATGGCTACACCTTC
CDR3: CSVQTGGFYGYTF

size: many
D: TRBD1
V: TRBV19
J: TRBJ2-6
DNA: TGTGCCAGTAGTATGATTAACAGGGGGCGATCTGGGGCCAACGTCCTGACTTTC
CDR3: CASSMINRGRSGANVLTF

size: NA
D: NA
V: TRBV4-1
J: TRBJ2-7
DNA: TGCGCCAGCAGCCAACAGACAGGTTACGAGCAGTACTTC
CDR3: CASSQQTGYEQYF